Following are 13 T cell receptor beta chains from one sample sequenced in a study of Ad26.COV2.S vaccination and SARS-CoV-2 variants. Regarding treatment: 15 to 20 received Ad26.COV2.S at low or high dose, single or two shots; 5 received placebo; per-sample allocation not given. Specimen acquisition occurred on day 63 following the initial vaccine or placebo injection. This table comes from immunoSEQ multiplex PCR, and its TCRdb copy is limited to in-frame clones, with some not included. Of 200,000 to 250,000 clones listed, 88% are singletons. This material consisted of peripheral blood, taken in a trial of Ad26.COV2.S vaccine versus placebo. These receptors all come from a person aged 18-60 years who received the Ad26.COV2.S COVID-19 vaccine or a placebo.

V usage is TRBV2 and J usage is TRBJ2-7; D is unresolved. The CDR3 runs to 12 residues. The V end lost 7 bases, the J end lost 5 bases, and 12 bases lay between the germline ends. Germline V gene data show CDR1 as SNHLY and CDR2 as FYNNEI. The CDR3, as DNA: TGTGCCAGCACGAAGGGTATCAACGAGCAGTACTTC. This encodes CASTKGINEQYF.

This clone was seen a single time. The chain links TRBV7-3 to TRBJ2-3; 11 bases line up with TRBD2. Germline loops: CDR1 SGHTA, CDR2 FQGTGA. Losses at the gene ends were 5 bases for V and 2 bases for J; bases not matched to a gene: 3. The CDR3 loop spans 15 amino acids. CDR3 nucleotide sequence: TGTGCCAGCAGCCGACTAGCGGGATCCACAGATACGCAGTATTTT. It codes for CASSRLAGSTDTQYF.

The chain has TRBV3-1 (or the pseudogene TRBV3-2) and TRBJ2-2; the D is unclear. The length of the CDR3 is 17 residues. The V and J ends lost 0 bases and 3 bases respectively, with 14 bases between them. In germline, CDR1 is LGHDT, CDR2 YNNKEL (reference sequence). The CDR3: CASSQEERRKYTGELFF. CDR3 nucleotide sequence: TGTGCCAGCAGCCAAGAGGAGAGGCGGAAATACACCGGGGAGCTGTTTTTT.

The V and J genes are TRBV13 and TRBJ2-7, with 7 bases fitting TRBD1. J gave up 2 bases and V 5 bases, and 6 bases lay outside the gene matches. Per the germline V gene, CDR1 is PRHDT and CDR2 is FYEKMQ (reference sequence). This CDR3 has 14 residues. In DNA form, the CDR3 reads TGTGCCAGCAGCAACCGGGACAGAACCTACGAGCAGTACTTC. Translating it yields CASSNRDRTYEQYF.

The chain has TRBV28 and TRBJ1-1; D call uncertain. The CDR3 has 17 residues. V lost 2 bases and J 1 base, leaving 17 bases between the germline ends. Germline CDR1 is MDHEN and CDR2 is SYDVKM. The CDR3 nucleotides are TGTGCCAGCAGTTTAGATCTCGGGTTTCCGGAGAACACTGAAGCTTTCTTT. It translates to CASSLDLGFPENTEAFF.

The J gene is TRBJ1-3, the V gene TRBV28; the D gene is possibly TRBD1 (5 bases). V lost 11 bases and J lost 5, with 19 bases in between. Germline V lookup: CDR1 MDHEN, CDR2 SYDVKM. The CDR3 totals 14 residues. The CDR3 protein is CAAEGGGARNTIYF. Written as DNA, the CDR3 is TGTGCCGCCGAGGGAGGCGGGGCCAGAAACACCATATATTTT.

This clone has just a few counts. The chain is built from TRBV5-6 and TRBJ1-3; 7 bases are shared with TRBD1. The germline V gene encodes CDR1 SGHDT and CDR2 YYEEEE. J gave up 4 bases and V 2 bases, and 3 bases lay outside the gene matches. CDR3 length: 14 amino acids. The CDR3 protein is CASSFGDRGNTIYF. Here the CDR3 DNA reads TGTGCCAGCAGCTTCGGGGACAGAGGAAACACCATATATTTT.

The chain couples TRBV7-2 to TRBJ1-2; D is undetermined. CDR1 and CDR2 (germline): SGHTA, FQGNSA. CDR3 length: 15 amino acids. V lost 5 bases and J lost 5, with 18 bases in between. CDR3 protein: CASSIGGSGTYGYTF. CDR3 sequence (DNA): TGTGCCAGCAGCATAGGAGGGTCGGGAACATATGGCTACACCTTC.

The chain combines TRBV6-2 or TRBV6-3 with TRBJ2-1; TRBD1 matches 10 bases. Germline CDR1 reads MNHEY; CDR2 reads SVGEGT. V shed 4 bases and J 0 bases; nucleotides not matched to a gene: 3. The CDR3 spans 16 residues. In DNA form, the CDR3 reads TGTGCCAGCAGTTCCGACAGGGGGCGCTCCTACAATGAGCAGTTCTTC. This codes for CASSSDRGRSYNEQFF.

CDR3 sequence reads: CASSRVYEQYF. The CDR3 coding sequence is TGTGCCAGCAGCCGCGTGTACGAGCAGTACTTC. The chain uses TRBV3-1 (or the pseudogene TRBV3-2) and TRBJ2-7, with no clear D. Trimming stripped 4 bases from V and 4 bases from J, with 5 bases between. There are 11 residues in the CDR3. Germline CDR1 is LGHDT and CDR2 is YNNKEL (reference sequence).

In nucleotides, the CDR3 is TGTGCCAGCAGCCGGGAAGCGGGGGGCAATTCACCCCTCCACTTT. It codes for CASSREAGGNSPLHF. The V gene is TRBV13, the J gene TRBJ1-6, with D perhaps matching TRBD1 (6 bases). V was pared by 5 bases and J by 7 bases, with 15 bases between. This CDR3 is 15 amino acids long. Germline CDR1 reads PRHDT; CDR2 reads FYEKMQ (reference sequence).

The gene calls are TRBV7-8 and TRBJ1-6; perhaps TRBD1 as D (6 bases). This CDR3 region has 13 residues. V shed 4 bases and J shed 11 bases, with 12 bases lying between them. Germline values: CDR1 SGHVS, CDR2 FQNEAQ. The DNA for the CDR3 is TGTGCCAGCAGCTCCCACAGGGAGGCACCCCTCCACTTT. It codes for CASSSHREAPLHF. The full variable domain, completed using reference TRBV7-8 and TRBJ1-6, is GAGVSQSPRYKVAKRGQDVALRCDPISGHVSLFWYQQALGQGPEFLTYFQNEAQLDKSGLPSDRFFAERPEGSVSTLKIQRTQQEDSAVYLCASSSHREAPLHFGNGTRLTVT.

The chain links TRBV6-5 to TRBJ1-4, with 7 bases matching TRBD1. Germline V gene sequence: CDR1 MNHEY, CDR2 SVGAGI. Germline trimming cut 6 bases from V and 11 bases from J; bases unmatched to any gene: 9. The CDR3 sequence is 13 residues long. The CDR3 loop is CASSRTGWQKLFF. The CDR3 nucleotides are TGTGCCAGCAGCCGGACAGGATGGCAGAAACTGTTTTTT.